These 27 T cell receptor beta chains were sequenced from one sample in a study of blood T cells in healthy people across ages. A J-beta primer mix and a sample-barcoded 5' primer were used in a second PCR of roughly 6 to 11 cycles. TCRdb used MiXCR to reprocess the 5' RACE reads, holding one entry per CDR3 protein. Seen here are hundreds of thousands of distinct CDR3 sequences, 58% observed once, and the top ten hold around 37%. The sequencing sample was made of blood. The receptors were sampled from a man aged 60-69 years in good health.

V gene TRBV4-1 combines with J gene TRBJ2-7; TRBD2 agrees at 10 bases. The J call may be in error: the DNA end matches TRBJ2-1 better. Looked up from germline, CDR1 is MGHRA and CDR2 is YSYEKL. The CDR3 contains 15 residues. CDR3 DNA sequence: TGCGCCAGCAGCCTTCGAGCGGGGGGGAATTCTGAGCAGTTCTTC. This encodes CASSLRAGGNSEQFF.

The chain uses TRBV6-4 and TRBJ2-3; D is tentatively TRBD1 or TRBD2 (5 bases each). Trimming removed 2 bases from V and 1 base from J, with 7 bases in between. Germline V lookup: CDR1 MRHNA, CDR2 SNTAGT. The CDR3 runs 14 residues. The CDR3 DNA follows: TGTGCCAGCAGTGACATGGGGGGCACAGATACGCAGTATTTT. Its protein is CASSDMGGTDTQYF.

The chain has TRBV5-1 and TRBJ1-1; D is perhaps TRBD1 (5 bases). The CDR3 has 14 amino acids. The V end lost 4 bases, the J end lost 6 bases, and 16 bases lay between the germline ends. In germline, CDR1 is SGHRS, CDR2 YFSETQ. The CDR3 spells CASSGGGLGAEAFF. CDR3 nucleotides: TGCGCCAGCAGCGGGGGGGGGTTGGGCGCTGAAGCTTTCTTT.

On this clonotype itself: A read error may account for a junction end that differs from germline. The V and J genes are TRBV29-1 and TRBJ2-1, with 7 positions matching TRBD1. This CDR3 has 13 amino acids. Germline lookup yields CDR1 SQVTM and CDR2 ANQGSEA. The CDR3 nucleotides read TGCAGCGTCAACAGACAGGGTTTGAATGAGCGGTTCTTC. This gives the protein CSVNRQGLNERFF.

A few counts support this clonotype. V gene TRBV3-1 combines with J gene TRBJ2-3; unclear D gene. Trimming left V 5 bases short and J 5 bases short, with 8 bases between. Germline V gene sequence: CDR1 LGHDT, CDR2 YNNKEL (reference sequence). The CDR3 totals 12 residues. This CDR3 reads CASSVWKDTQYF. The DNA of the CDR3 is TGTGCCAGCAGCGTATGGAAAGATACGCAGTATTTT.

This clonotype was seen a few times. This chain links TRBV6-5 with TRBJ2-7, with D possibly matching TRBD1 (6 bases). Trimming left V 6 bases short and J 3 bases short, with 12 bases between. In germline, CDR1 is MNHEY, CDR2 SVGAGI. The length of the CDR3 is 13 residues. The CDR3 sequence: CASSLGHRYEQYF. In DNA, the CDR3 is TGTGCCAGCAGCTTGGGACATCGCTACGAGCAGTACTTC.

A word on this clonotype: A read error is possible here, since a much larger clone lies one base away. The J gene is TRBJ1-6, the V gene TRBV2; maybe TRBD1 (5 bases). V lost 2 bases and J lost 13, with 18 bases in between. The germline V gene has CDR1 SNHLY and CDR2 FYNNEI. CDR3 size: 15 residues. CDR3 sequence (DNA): TGTGCCAGCAGTGAATCAACAGGCATAAAAACGCCCCTCCACTTT. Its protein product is CASSESTGIKTPLHF.

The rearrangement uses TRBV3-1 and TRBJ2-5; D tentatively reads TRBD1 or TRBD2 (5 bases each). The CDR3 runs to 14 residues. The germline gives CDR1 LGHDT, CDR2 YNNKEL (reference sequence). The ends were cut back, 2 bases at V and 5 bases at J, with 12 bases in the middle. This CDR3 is CASSQPGTVETQYF. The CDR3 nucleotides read TGTGCCAGCAGCCAACCGGGGACCGTTGAGACCCAGTACTTC.

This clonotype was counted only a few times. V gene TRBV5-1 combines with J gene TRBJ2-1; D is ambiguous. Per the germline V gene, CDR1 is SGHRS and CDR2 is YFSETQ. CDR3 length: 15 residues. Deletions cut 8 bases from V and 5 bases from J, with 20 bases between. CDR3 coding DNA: TGCGCCAGTAGACCGCAGCTTAGTGGCCACAATGAGCAGTTCTTC. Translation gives CASRPQLSGHNEQFF.

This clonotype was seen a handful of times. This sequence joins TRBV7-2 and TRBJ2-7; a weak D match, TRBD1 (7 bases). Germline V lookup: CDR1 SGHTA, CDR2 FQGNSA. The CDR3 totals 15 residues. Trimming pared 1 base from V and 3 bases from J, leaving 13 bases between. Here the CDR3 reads CASSLVGQGGYEQYF. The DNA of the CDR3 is TGTGCCAGCAGCTTAGTTGGTCAGGGGGGCTACGAGCAGTACTTC.

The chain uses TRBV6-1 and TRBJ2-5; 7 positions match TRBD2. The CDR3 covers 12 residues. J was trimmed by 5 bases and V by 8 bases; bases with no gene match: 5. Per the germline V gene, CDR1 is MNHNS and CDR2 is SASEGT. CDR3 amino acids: CASGGVIETQYF. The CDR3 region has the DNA TGTGCCAGCGGGGGGGTAATCGAGACCCAGTACTTC.

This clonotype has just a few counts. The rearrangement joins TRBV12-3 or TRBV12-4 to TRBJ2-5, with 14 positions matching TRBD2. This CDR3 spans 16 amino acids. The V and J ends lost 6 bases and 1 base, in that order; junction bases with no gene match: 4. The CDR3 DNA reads TGTGCCAGCAGCAGACTAGCGGGGGGGCGCCAAGAGACCCAGTACTTC. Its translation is CASSRLAGGRQETQYF.

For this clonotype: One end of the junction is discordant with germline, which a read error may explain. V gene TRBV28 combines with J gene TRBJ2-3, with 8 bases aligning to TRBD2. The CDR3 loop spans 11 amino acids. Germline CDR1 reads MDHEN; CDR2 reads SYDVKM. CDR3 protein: CSGGETDTQYF. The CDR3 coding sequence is TGCTCCGGGGGGGAGACAGATACGCAGTATTTT. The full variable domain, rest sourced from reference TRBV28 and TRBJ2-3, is DVKVTQSSRYLVKRTGEKVFLECVQDMDHENMFWYRQDPGLGLRLIYFSYDVKMKEKGDIPEGYSVSREKKERFSLILESASTNQTSMYLCSGGETDTQYFGPGTRLTVL.

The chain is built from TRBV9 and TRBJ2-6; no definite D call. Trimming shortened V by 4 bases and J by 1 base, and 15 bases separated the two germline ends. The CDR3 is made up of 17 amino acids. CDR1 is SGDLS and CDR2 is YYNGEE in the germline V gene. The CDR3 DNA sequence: TGTGCCAGCAGCCCTACCGGACGGGCGTCTGGGGCCAACGTCCTGACTTTC. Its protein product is CASSPTGRASGANVLTF.

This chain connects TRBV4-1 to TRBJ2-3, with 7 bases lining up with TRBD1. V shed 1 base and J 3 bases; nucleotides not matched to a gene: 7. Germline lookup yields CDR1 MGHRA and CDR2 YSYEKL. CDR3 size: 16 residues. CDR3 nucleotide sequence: TGCGCCAGCAGCCAAGGATACAGGGGCGATACAGATACGCAGTATTTT. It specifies CASSQGYRGDTDTQYF.

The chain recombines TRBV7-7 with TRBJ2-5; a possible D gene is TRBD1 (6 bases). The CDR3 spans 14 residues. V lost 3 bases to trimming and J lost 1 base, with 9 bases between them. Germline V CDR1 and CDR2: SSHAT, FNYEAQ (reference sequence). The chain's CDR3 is CASSFQQGQETQYF. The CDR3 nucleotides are TGTGCCAGCAGCTTTCAACAGGGCCAAGAGACCCAGTACTTC.

This CDR3 reads CSARAGTSGWEETQYF. In DNA, the CDR3 is TGCAGTGCTAGAGCTGGGACTAGCGGATGGGAAGAGACCCAGTACTTC. The chain has TRBV20-1 and TRBJ2-5, with 11 bases aligning to TRBD2. The length of the CDR3 is 16 residues. J was trimmed by 3 bases and V by 1 base; bases with no gene match: 7. Germline V CDR1 and CDR2: DFQATT, SNEGSKA (reference sequence).

The CDR3 DNA reads as TGCAGTGCTCAATCCGGGACAGGGTTTGGTCAGCCCCAGCATTTT. Amino acid sequence: CSAQSGTGFGQPQHF. The chain couples TRBV20-1 to TRBJ1-5, with TRBD1 matching over 9 bases. Trimming removed 5 bases from V and 6 bases from J; junction bases left unmatched: 11. CDR3 length: 15 residues. Germline CDR1 and CDR2: DFQATT and SNEGSKA (reference sequence).

The chain's CDR3 is CASSDTGGDGTQYF. The DNA for the CDR3 is TGTGCCAGCAGTGACACAGGGGGCGACGGGACCCAGTACTTC. The chain recombines TRBV12-3 or TRBV12-4 with TRBJ2-5; 9 bases are a match to TRBD1. The CDR3 contains 14 residues. J was trimmed by 7 bases and V by 5 bases; bases with no gene match: 8.

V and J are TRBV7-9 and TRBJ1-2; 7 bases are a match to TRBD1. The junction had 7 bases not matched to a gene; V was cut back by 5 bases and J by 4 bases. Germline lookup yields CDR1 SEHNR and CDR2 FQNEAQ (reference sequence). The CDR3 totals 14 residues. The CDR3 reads CASSPRQGAYGYTF. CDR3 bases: TGTGCCAGCAGCCCGCGACAGGGTGCCTATGGCTACACCTTC.

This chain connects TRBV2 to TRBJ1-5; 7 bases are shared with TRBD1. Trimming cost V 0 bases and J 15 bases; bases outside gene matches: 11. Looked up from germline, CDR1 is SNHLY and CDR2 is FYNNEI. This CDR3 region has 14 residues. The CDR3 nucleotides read TGTGCCAGCAGTGAAGCGACAGGGTTTGAGGGACGGCATTTT. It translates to CASSEATGFEGRHF.

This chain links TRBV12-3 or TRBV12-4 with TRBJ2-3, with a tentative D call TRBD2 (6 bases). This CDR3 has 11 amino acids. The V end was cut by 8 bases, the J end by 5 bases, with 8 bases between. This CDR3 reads CASGRGDTQYF. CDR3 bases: TGTGCCAGCGGGCGGGGAGATACGCAGTATTTT.

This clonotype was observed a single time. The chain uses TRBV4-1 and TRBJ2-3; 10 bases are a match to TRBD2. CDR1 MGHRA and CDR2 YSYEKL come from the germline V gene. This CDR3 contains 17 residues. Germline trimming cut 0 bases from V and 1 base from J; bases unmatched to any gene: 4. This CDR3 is CASSQDGSGGRTDTQYF. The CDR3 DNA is TGCGCCAGCAGCCAAGATGGTAGCGGGGGGCGCACAGATACGCAGTATTTT.

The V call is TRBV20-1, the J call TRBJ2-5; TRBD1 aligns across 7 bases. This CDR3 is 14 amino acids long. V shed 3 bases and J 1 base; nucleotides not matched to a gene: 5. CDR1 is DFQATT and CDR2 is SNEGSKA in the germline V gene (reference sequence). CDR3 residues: CSASLGTAQETQYF. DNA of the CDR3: TGCAGTGCTAGCCTTGGGACAGCCCAAGAGACCCAGTACTTC.

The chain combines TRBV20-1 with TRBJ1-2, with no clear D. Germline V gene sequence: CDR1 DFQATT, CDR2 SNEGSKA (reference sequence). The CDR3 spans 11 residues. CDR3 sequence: CIPPGVLSYTF. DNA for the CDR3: TGCATCCCCCCCGGGGTATTGAGCTACACCTTC.

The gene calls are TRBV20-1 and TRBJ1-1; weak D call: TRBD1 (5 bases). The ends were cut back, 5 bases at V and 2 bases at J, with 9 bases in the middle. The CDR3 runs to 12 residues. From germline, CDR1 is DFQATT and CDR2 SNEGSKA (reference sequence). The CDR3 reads CSADGTNTEAFF. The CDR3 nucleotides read TGCAGTGCTGACGGGACTAACACTGAAGCTTTCTTT.

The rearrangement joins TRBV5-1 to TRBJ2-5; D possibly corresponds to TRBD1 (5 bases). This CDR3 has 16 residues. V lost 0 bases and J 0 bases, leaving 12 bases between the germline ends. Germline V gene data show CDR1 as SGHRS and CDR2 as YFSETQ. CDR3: CASSLARANDQETQYF. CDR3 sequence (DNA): TGCGCCAGCAGCTTGGCCAGGGCAAATGACCAAGAGACCCAGTACTTC.